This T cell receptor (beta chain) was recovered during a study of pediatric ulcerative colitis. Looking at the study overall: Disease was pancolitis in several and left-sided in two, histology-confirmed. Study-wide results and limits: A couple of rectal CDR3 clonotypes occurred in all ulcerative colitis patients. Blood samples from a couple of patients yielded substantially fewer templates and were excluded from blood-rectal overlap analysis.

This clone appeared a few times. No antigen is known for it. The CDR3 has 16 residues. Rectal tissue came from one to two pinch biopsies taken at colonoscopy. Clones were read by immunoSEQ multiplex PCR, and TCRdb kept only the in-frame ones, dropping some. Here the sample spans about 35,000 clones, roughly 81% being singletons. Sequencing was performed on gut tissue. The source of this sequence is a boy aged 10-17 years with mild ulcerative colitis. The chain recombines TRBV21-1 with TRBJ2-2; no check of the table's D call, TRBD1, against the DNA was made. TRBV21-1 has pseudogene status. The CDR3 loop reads CASSKGQGGEAGELFF. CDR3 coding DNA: TGTGCCAGCAGCAAAGGTCAGGGCGGTGAGGCCGGGGAGCTGTTTTTT.